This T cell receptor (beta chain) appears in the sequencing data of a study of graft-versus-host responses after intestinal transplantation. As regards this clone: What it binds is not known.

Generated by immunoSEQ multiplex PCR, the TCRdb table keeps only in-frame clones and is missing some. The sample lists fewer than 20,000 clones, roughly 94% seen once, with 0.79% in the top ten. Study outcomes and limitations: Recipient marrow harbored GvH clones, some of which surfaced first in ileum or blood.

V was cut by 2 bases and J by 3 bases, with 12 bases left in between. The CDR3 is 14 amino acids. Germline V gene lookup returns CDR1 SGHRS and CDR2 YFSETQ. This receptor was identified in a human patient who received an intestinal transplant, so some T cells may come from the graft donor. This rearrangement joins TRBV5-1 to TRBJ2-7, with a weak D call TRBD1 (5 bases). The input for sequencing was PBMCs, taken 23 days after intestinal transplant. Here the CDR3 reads CASSFRVGNYEQYF. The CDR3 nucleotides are TGCGCCAGCAGCTTCAGGGTGGGGAACTACGAGCAGTACTTC.